This T cell receptor (beta chain) is from a study of T cells in Graves' hyperthyroidism and ophthalmopathy. From RNA transcripts, TCR beta CDR3 regions were amplified. Using the HTBI primer set, a first-round RT-PCR was run on the TCR CDR3. Via MiXCR, TCRdb re-called the multiplex PCR reads, giving one row per CDR3 protein. The sample includes roughly 500,000 distinct CDR3 sequences, 14% of them seen just once. Patients having uncontrolled infection, another autoimmune disease, pregnancy or lactation were not included. Ahead of any ophthalmopathy symptoms, the blood sample was obtained at the first diagnosis of hyperthyroidism. Germline values: CDR1 SGDLS, CDR2 YYNGEE. With 3 bases clipped from V and 5 bases from J, the junction kept 12 bases outside the gene matches. There are 18 residues in the CDR3.

The specimen was blood. The sequence derives from a woman aged 25 to 39 with Graves' hyperthyroidism that later progressed to Graves' ophthalmopathy. The chain is built from TRBV9 and TRBJ2-2; 11 positions match TRBD2. In nucleotides, the CDR3 is TGTGCCAGCAGCGCCGAGAAACTAGCGGGAGCGAGGACCGGGGAGCTGTTTTTT. Amino acids: CASSAEKLAGARTGELFF. The variable domain in full, with the rest retrieved from reference TRBV9 and TRBJ2-2, is DSGVTQTPKHLITATGQRVTLRCSPRSGDLSVYWYQQSLDQGLQFLIQYYNGEERAKGNILERFSAQQFPDLHSELNLSSLELGDSALYFCASSAEKLAGARTGELFFGEGSRLTVL.